This T cell receptor (beta chain) emerged from a study of blood T cell repertoires in COVID-19. Looking at the study overall: Acute-phase and convalescent COVID-19 samples originated in the United States, Italy and Spain. Sample material is recorded as cDNA or gDNA derived from T cells, B-cell-depleted T cells, or PBMCs.

Methods used by the authors: Reference gene primers were amplified, and this amplification served to estimate nucleated cell counts. Repertoires were generated with immunoSEQ multiplex PCR, while TCRdb's copy carries only in-frame clones and drops some. The DNA was the basis for D and trimming; V, J and clone size are from that table. Of around 270,000 clones listed, approximately 86% are singletons. V dropped 0 bases and J dropped 3; count of bases not matched to a gene: 6. The CDR3 covers 15 residues. Germline loops: CDR1 SGHNT, CDR2 YYREEE (reference sequence). The sample consisted of peripheral blood. The rearrangement uses TRBV5-4 and TRBJ2-7, with 7 bases identical to TRBD2. The receptor was isolated from a man aged 25 to 45 with active or convalescent COVID-19. The CDR3 spells CASSLGGGANYEQYF. CDR3 in DNA: TGTGCCAGCAGCTTGGGGGGGGGAGCCAACTACGAGCAGTACTTC.